Included here is one TCR beta chain sequence, with context. Its target is not known. Sequenced by immunoSEQ multiplex PCR; TCRdb stores in-frame clones only, minus some. The sample has 2 million to 2.5 million clones; roughly 91% are singletons. The data were taken from a study of shared clonotypes between healthy human individuals. Study results and limitations: The diversity represented, both genetic and in exposure history, was limited by few donors.

It was CD45RO-negative cells, positively selected for CCR7, that made up naive CD8 cells, with terminally differentiated effector memory CD45RA+ cells excluded. CDR3 length: 16 amino acids. V lost 3 bases, J lost 7 bases, and 18 bases lay in between. Germline-derived CDR1 and CDR2 are LNHDA and SQIVND (reference sequence). This clonotype was obtained from a man between 18 and 35 years old in good health. Some clones in this sample may be carry-over from other donors' samples. The sequenced sample consisted of naive CD8+ T cells from PBMCs. The rearrangement uses TRBV19 and TRBJ2-2; D ambiguous. CDR3 DNA sequence: TGTGCCAGTAGTATCCCCCGGTTTCCGGTTGGCGGGGAGCTGTTTTTT. This translates into CASSIPRFPVGGELFF. Combining the CDR3 with reference TRBV19 and TRBJ2-2 gives the whole variable domain DGGITQSPKYLFRKEGQNVTLSCEQNLNHDAMYWYRQDPGQGLRLIYYSQIVNDFQKGDIAEGYSVSREKKESFPLTVTSAQKNPTAFYLCASSIPRFPVGGELFFGEGSRLTVL.